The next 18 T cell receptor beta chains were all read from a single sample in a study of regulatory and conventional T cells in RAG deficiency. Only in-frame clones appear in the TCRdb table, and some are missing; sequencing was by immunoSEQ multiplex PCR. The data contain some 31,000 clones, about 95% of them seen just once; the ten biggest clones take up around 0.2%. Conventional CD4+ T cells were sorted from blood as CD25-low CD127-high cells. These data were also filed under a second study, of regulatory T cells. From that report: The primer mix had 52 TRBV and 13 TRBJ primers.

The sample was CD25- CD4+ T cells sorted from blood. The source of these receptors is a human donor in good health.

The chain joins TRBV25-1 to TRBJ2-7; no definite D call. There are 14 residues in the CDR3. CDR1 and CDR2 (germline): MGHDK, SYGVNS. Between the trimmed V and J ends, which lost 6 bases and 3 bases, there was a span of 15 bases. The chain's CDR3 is CASRPSQVDYEQYF. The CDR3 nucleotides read TGTGCCAGCAGGCCGTCCCAGGTGGACTACGAGCAGTACTTC.

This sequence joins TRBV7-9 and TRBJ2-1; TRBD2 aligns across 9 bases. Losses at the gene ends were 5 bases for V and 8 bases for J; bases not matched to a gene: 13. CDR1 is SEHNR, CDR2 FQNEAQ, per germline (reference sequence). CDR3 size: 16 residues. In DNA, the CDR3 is TGTGCCAGCAGCCCGAAGCGGGGGGCCTGGGGGGATGAGCAGTTCTTC. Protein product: CASSPKRGAWGDEQFF.

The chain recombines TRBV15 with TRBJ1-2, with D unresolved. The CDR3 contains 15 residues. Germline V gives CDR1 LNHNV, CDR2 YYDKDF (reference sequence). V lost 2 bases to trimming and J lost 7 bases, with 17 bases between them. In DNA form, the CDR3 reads TGTGCCACCAGCAGACCAAACCCCGGGGTTCCTGGCTACACCTTC. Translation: CATSRPNPGVPGYTF.

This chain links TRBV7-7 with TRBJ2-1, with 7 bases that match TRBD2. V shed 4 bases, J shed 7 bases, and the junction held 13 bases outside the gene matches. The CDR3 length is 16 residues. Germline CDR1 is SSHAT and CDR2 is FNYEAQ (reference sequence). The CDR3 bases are TGTGCCAGCAGCTCCCGGACTAGTTCGGGCTTGAATGAGCAGTTCTTC. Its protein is CASSSRTSSGLNEQFF.

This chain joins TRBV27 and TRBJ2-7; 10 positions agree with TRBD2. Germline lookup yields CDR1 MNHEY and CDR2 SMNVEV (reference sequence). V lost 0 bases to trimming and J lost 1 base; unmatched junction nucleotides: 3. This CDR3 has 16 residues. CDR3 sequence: CASSLSRLAGSYEQYF. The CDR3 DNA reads TGTGCCAGCAGTTTATCCCGACTAGCGGGTTCCTACGAGCAGTACTTC.

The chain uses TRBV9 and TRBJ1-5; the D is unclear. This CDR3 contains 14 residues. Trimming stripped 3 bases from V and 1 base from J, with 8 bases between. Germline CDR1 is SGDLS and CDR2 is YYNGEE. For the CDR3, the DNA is TGTGCCAGCAGCGCCTCGGGGAGCAATCAGCCCCAGCATTTT. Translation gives CASSASGSNQPQHF.

The CDR3 is CASSLSRLAGGNTGELFF. In DNA, the CDR3 is TGTGCCAGCAGCTTAAGCCGACTAGCGGGGGGGAACACCGGGGAGCTGTTTTTT. The rearrangement joins TRBV7-3 to TRBJ2-2; the match to TRBD2 covers 13 bases. Trimming cost V 1 base and J 1 base; bases outside gene matches: 3. CDR1 and CDR2 (germline): SGHTA, FQGTGA. The CDR3 runs to 18 residues.

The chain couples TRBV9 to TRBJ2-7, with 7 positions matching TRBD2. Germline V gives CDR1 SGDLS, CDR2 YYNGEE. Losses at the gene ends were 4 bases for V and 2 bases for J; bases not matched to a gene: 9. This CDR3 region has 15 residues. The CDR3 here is CASSPQGEGPYEQYF. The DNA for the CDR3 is TGTGCCAGCAGCCCACAAGGGGAGGGCCCCTACGAGCAGTACTTC.

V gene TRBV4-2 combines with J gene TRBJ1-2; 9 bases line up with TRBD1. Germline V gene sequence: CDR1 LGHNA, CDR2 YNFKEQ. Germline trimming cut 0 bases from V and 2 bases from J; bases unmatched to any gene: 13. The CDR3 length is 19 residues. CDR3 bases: TGTGCCAGCAGCCAAGATCGTAGGGGACAGGGCTTACCAAACTATGGCTACACCTTC. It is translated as CASSQDRRGQGLPNYGYTF.

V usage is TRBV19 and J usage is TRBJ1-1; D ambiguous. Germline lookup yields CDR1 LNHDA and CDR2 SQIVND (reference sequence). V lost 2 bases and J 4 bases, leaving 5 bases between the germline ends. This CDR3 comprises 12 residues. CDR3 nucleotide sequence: TGTGCCAGTAGTATACGTCCCACTGAAGCTTTCTTT. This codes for CASSIRPTEAFF.

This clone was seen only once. The CDR3 is CASSLGQGMGTDTQYF. The CDR3 DNA is TGTGCCAGCAGCTTAGGACAGGGAATGGGCACAGATACGCAGTATTTT. This rearrangement joins TRBV7-9 to TRBJ2-3, with 7 bases fitting TRBD1. Germline assignment: CDR1 SEHNR and CDR2 FQNEAQ (reference sequence). CDR3 size: 16 residues. The J segment lost 1 base and the V segment lost 1 base, leaving 5 bases of the junction unmatched.

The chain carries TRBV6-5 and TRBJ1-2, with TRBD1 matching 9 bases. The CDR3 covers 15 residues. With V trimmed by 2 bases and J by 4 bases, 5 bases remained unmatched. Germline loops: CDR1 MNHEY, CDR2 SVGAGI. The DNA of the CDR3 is TGTGCCAGCAGTTACGGGACAGGGACGACCTATGGCTACACCTTC. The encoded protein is CASSYGTGTTYGYTF.

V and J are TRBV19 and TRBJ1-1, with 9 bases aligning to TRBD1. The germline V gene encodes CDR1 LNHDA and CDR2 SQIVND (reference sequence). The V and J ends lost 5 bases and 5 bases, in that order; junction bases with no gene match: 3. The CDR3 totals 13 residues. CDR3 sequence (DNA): TGTGCCAGTAGTTGGGACAGGGCAACTGAAGCTTTCTTT. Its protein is CASSWDRATEAFF. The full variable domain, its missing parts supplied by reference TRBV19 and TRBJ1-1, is DGGITQSPKYLFRKEGQNVTLSCEQNLNHDAMYWYRQDPGQGLRLIYYSQIVNDFQKGDIAEGYSVSREKKESFPLTVTSAQKNPTAFYLCASSWDRATEAFFGQGTRLTVV.

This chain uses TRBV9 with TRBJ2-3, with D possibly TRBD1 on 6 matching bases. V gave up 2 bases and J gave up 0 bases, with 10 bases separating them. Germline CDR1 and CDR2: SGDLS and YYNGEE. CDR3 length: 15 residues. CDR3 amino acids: CASSVTGYSTDTQYF. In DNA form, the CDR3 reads TGTGCCAGCAGCGTGACAGGTTATAGCACAGATACGCAGTATTTT.

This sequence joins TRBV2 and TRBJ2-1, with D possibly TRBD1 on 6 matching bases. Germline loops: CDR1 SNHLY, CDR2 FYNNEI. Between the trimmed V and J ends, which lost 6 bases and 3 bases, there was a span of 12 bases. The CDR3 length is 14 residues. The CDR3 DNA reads TGTGCCAGCAGGAGGGGGACCGACTACAATGAGCAGTTCTTC. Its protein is CASRRGTDYNEQFF.

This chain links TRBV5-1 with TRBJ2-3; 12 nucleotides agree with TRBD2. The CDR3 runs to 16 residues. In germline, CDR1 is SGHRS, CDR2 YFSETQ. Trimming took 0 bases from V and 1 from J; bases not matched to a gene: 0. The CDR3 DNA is TGCGCCAGCAGCTTGGGACTAGCGGGGGGCACAGATACGCAGTATTTT. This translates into CASSLGLAGGTDTQYF.

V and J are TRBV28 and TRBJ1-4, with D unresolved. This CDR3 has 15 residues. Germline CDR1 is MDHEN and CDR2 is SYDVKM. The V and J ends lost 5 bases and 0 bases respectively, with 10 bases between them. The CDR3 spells CASSESGTTNEKLFF. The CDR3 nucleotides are TGTGCCAGCAGTGAGTCCGGGACAACTAATGAAAAACTGTTTTTT. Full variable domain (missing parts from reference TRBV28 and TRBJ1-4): DVKVTQSSRYLVKRTGEKVFLECVQDMDHENMFWYRQDPGLGLRLIYFSYDVKMKEKGDIPEGYSVSREKKERFSLILESASTNQTSMYLCASSESGTTNEKLFFGSGTQLSVL.

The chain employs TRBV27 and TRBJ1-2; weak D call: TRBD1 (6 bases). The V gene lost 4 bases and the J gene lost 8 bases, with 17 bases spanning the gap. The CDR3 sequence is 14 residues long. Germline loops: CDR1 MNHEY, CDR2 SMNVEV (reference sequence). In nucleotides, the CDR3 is TGTGCCAGCAGTTCGGGACAAGGGCAGAGAGGCTACACCTTC. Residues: CASSSGQGQRGYTF.